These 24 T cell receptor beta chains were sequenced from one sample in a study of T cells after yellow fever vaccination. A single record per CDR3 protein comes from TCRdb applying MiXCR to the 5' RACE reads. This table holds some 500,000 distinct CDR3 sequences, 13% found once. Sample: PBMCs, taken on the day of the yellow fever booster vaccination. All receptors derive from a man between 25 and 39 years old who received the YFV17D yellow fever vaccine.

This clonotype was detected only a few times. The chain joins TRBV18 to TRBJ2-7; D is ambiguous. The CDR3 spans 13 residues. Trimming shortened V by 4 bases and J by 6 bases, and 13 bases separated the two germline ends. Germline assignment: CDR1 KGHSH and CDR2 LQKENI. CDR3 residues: CASSQEQPAEQYF. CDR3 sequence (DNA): TGTGCCAGCTCACAAGAGCAGCCAGCCGAGCAGTACTTC.

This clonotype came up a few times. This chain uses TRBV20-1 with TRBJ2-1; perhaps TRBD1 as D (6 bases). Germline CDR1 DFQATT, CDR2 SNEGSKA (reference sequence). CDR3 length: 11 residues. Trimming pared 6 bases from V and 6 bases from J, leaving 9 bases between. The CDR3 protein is CSALDSNEQFF. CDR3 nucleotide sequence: TGCAGTGCCCTGGACAGCAATGAGCAGTTCTTC.

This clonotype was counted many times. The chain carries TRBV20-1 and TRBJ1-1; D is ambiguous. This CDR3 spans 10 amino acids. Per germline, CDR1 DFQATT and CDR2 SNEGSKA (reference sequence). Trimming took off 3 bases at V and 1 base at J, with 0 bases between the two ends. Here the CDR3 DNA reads TGCAGTGCTAGGAACACTGAAGCTTTCTTT. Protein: CSARNTEAFF.

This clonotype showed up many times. CDR3 amino acids: CASSPEGAGHPYEQYF. In DNA form, the CDR3 reads TGTGCCAGCAGCCCAGAAGGGGCGGGTCATCCCTACGAGCAGTACTTC. V and J are TRBV7-2 and TRBJ2-7; D might be TRBD1 or TRBD2, each matching 5 bases. This CDR3 is 16 amino acids long. The ends were cut back, 5 bases at V and 2 bases at J, with 19 bases in the middle. Germline V CDR1 and CDR2: SGHTA, FQGNSA.

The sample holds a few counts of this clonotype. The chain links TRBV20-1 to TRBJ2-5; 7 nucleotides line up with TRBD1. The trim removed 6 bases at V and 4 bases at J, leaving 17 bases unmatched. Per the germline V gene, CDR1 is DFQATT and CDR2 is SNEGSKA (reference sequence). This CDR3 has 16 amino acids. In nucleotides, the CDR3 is TGCAGTGCAACCCCTCGGACGGACAGGCGGGTAGAGACCCAGTACTTC. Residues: CSATPRTDRRVETQYF.

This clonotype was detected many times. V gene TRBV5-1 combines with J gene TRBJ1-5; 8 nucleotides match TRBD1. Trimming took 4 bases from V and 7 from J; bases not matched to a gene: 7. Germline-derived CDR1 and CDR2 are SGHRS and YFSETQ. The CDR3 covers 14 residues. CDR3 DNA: TGCGCCAGCAGCCCACAGGGGGGAGGGCAGCCCCAGCATTTT. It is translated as CASSPQGGGQPQHF.

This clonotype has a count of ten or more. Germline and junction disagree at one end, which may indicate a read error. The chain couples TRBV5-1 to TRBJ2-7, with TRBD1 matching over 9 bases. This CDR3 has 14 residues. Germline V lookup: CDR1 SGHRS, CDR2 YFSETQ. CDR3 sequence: CASSLGQGIYEQYF. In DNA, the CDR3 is TGTGCCAGCAGTTTGGGACAGGGAATCTACGAGCAGTACTTC.

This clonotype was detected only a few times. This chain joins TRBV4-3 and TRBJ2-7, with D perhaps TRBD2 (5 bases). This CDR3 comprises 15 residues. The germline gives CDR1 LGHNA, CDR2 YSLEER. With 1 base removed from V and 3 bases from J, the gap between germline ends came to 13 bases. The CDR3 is CASSQGLLDNYEQYF. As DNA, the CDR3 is TGCGCCAGCAGCCAAGGCCTACTAGATAACTACGAGCAGTACTTC.

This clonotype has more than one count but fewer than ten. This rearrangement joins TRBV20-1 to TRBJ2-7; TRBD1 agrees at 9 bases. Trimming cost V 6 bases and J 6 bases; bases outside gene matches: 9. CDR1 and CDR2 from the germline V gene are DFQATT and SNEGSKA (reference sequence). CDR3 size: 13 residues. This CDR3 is CSAAGTGQSEQYF. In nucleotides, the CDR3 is TGCAGTGCAGCGGGGACAGGGCAGTCCGAGCAGTACTTC.

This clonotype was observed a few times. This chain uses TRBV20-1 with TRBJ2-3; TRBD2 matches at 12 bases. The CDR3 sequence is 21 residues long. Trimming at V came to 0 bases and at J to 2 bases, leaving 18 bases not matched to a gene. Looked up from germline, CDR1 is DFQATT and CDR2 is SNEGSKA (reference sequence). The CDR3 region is CSARDFRARTSGTDVTDTQYF. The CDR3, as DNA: TGCAGTGCTAGAGATTTTAGAGCCCGGACTAGCGGGACCGACGTCACAGATACGCAGTATTTT.

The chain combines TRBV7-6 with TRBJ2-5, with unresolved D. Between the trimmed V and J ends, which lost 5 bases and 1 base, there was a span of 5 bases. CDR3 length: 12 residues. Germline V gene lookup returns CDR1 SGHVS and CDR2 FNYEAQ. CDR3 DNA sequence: TGTGCCAGCAGCGGGATCCAAGAGACCCAGTACTTC. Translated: CASSGIQETQYF.

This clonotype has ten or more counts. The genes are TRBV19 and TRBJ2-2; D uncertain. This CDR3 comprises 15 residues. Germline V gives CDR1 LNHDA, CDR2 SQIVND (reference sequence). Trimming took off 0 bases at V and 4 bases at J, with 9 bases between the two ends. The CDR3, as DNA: TGTGCCAGTAGTATAGATCGGGCTGGCACCGGGGAGCTGTTTTTT. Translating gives CASSIDRAGTGELFF.

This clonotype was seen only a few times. As DNA, the CDR3 is TGCAGTGCAGCCGCCCTGGTAGCGGGAGTTGTTTCAGATACGCAGTATTTT. Its protein is CSAAALVAGVVSDTQYF. J is TRBJ2-3 and V is TRBV20-1; 9 bases are shared with TRBD2. This CDR3 contains 17 residues. With 6 bases clipped from V and 4 bases from J, the junction kept 17 bases outside the gene matches. Germline V CDR1 and CDR2: DFQATT, SNEGSKA (reference sequence).

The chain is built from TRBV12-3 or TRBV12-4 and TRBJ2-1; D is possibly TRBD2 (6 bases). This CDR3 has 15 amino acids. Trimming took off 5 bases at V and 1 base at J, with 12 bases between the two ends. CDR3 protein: CASSTGGISYNEQFF. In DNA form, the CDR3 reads TGTGCCAGCAGTACCGGGGGAATTTCCTACAATGAGCAGTTCTTC.

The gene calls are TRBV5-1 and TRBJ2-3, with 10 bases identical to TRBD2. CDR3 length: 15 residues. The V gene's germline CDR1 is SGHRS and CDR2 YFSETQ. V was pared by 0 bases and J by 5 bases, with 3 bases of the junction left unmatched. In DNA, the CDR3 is TGCGCCAGCAGCTTGGAGCCTAGCGGGAGAGATACGCAGTATTTT. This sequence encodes CASSLEPSGRDTQYF. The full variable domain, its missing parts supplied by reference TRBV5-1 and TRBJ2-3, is KAGVTQTPRYLIKTRGQQVTLSCSPISGHRSVSWYQQTPGQGLQFLFEYFSETQRNKGNFPGRFSGRQFSNSRSEMNVSTLELGDSALYLCASSLEPSGRDTQYFGPGTRLTVL.

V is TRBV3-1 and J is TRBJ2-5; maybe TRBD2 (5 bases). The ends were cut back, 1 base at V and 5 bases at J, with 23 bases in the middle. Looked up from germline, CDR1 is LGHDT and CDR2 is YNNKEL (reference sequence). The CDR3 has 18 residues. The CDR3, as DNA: TGTGCCAGCAGCCAAGGGTCCAGTAGCGAAGGGATGGGGGAGACCCAGTACTTC. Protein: CASSQGSSSEGMGETQYF.

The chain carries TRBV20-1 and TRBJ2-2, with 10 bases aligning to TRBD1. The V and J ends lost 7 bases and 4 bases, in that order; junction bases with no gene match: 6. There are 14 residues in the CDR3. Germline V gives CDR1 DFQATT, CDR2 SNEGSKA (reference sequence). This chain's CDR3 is CSVPGQGITGELFF. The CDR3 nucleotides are TGCAGTGTTCCGGGACAGGGGATCACCGGGGAGCTGTTTTTT.

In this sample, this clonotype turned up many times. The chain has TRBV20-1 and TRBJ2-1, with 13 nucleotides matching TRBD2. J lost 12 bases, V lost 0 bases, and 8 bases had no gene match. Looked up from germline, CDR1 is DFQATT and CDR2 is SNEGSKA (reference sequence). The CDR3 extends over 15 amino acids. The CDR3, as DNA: TGCAGTGCTAGAGATAAACTAGCGGGAGGGCCAGTGCAGTTCTTC. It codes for CSARDKLAGGPVQFF.

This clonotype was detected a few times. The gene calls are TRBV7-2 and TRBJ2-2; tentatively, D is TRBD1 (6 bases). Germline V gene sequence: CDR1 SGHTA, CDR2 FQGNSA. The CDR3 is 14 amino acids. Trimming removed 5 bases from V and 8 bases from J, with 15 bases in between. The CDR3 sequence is CASSINPQGGELFF. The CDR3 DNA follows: TGTGCCAGCAGCATCAATCCCCAGGGGGGGGAGCTGTTTTTT.

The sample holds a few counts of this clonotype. This chain's CDR3 is CSARVLAGMSYNEQFF. In nucleotides, the CDR3 is TGCAGTGCTAGAGTGCTAGCGGGAATGTCCTACAATGAGCAGTTCTTC. The chain combines TRBV20-1 with TRBJ2-1; 9 bases match TRBD2. The germline gives CDR1 DFQATT, CDR2 SNEGSKA (reference sequence). This CDR3 has 16 residues. V was clipped by 1 base and J by 1 base; unmatched bases: 5.

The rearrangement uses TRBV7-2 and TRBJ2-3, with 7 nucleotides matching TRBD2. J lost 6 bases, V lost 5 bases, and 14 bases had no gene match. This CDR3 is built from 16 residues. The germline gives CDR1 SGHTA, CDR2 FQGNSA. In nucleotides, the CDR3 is TGTGCCAGCAGCCCGAACCCTAGCGGCCCTGCGGATACGCAGTATTTT. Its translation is CASSPNPSGPADTQYF.

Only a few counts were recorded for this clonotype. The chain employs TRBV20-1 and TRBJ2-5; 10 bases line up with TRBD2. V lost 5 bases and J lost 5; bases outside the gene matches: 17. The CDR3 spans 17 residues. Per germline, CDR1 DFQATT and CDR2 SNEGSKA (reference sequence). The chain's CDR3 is CSAGRRPGLASRETQYF. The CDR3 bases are TGCAGTGCTGGGAGGAGACCGGGACTAGCGTCCAGGGAGACCCAGTACTTC.

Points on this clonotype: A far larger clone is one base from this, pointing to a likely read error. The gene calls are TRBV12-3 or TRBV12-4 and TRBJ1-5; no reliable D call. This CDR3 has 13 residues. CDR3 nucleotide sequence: TGTGCCAGCAGTTTAGGTAGCAATCAGCCCCTGCATTTT. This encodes CASSLGSNQPLHF.

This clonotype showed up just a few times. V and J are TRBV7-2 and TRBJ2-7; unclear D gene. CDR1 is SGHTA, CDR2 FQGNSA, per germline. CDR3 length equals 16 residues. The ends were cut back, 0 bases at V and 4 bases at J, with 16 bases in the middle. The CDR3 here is CASSLAGPSGGYEQYF. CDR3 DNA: TGTGCCAGCAGCTTAGCGGGCCCCTCGGGTGGTTACGAGCAGTACTTC.